The sequence of this TCR beta chain was determined in a study of blood T cell repertoires in COVID-19. Background on the study: COVID-19 samples collected from the United States, Italy and Spain covered acute and convalescent phases. T cells, B-cell-depleted T cells, or PBMCs provided the cDNA or gDNA that served as material.

Trimming cost V 3 bases and J 4 bases; bases outside gene matches: 3. Germline assignment: CDR1 LNHNV and CDR2 YYDKDF (reference sequence). The CDR3 has 15 residues. As originally analysed: From reference gene primer amplification, estimates of nucleated cell counts were derived. Using immunoSEQ multiplex PCR, the repertoire was profiled, and TCRdb retains in-frame clones only, with some absent. Clonal size and the V and J genes are those of that table, whereas D and trimming came from the DNA. This table holds 95,000 to 120,000 clones, about 88% found once. This TCR was sampled from a man in his forties or fifties with acute or convalescent COVID-19. Sequencing was done on a sample of peripheral blood. The V and J genes are TRBV15 and TRBJ2-3, with 11 bases that match TRBD2. CDR3 amino acids: CATSSSGGAADTQYF. The CDR3 DNA sequence: TGTGCCACCAGCAGTAGCGGGGGGGCCGCAGATACGCAGTATTTT.